This paragraph covers one T cell receptor (beta chain) sequence. The germline V gene has CDR1 DFQATT and CDR2 SNEGSKA (reference sequence). CDR3 length: 14 amino acids. V was shortened by 3 bases and J by 0 bases, with 12 bases between the two germline ends. This entry is derived from a study of tumor-infiltrating lymphocytes in primary liver carcinoma. Investigators took RNA and DNA out together from 20-30 mg of unsorted bulk tissue. A primer matching the constant region was used to make TCR beta cDNA from approximately 0.55 ug of total RNA. Three nested multiplex PCR rounds of slightly modified ARM-PCR generated TCR beta libraries. TRBV1-TRBV30 forward primers paired with a C-beta reverse primer were used in the first two PCR rounds, which ran approximately 10 cycles each. Each CDR3 protein gets one entry after TCRdb re-called the multiplex PCR reads with MiXCR. Of 150,000 to 200,000 distinct CDR3 sequences in the sample, around 85% were seen once.

The clonotype originates from a man aged 40-49 years with primary liver carcinoma and hepatitis B virus infection. This chain links TRBV20-1 with TRBJ2-7, with D tentatively TRBD1 (6 bases). Sequenced: tumor tissue from primary liver carcinoma. CDR3: CSARRKDSSYEQYF. CDR3 bases: TGCAGTGCTAGGAGGAAGGACAGCTCCTACGAGCAGTACTTC.